This is a list of T cell receptor beta chains from one sample in a study of blood T cell repertoires in COVID-19. The table came from immunoSEQ multiplex PCR; TCRdb's copy has only in-frame clones and leaves some out. The sample holds 85,000 to 95,000 clones; more than 70% are singletons and the top ten take around 15%. Sequenced material: peripheral blood. Source of these receptors: an elderly woman with acute or convalescent COVID-19. Both conserved end residues are part of each CDR3. Fields, in order: J gene, V gene, clone size, D gene, CDR3 DNA, CDR3 protein. D genes are given only for firm matches. Only part of the rows carry a size: once, few, many, or a class if the clone is expanded.

>TRBJ2-3|TRBV28|NA|NA
TGTGCCAGCAGGCCCCCGGAGGGGGCCACAGATACGCAGTATTTT
CASRPPEGATDTQYF
>TRBJ1-2|TRBV7-2|NA|TRBD1
TGTGCCAGCAGCGAACGACAGGGGAACTATGGCTACACCTTC
CASSERQGNYGYTF
>TRBJ1-4|TRBV18|NA|NA
TGTGCCAGCTCACCCCAGGACGGACTTGGTGAAAAACTGTTTTTT
CASSPQDGLGEKLFF
>TRBJ2-1|TRBV24-1|few|TRBD1
TGTGCCACCAGTGATCCCGGGACAGGGGGCTACAATGAGCAGTTCTTC
CATSDPGTGGYNEQFF
>TRBJ1-3|TRBV7-6|NA|NA
TGTGCCAGCAGCTTAACTCCCATGAGCGCTGGAAACACCATATATTTT
CASSLTPMSAGNTIYF
>TRBJ2-2|TRBV19|NA|TRBD1
TGTGCCAGTAGTCCAGGGACAGGGGGGACCGGGGAGCTGTTTTTT
CASSPGTGGTGELFF
>TRBJ1-1|TRBV19|NA|NA
TGTGCCACCCAGGGGTGGGGGTACACTGAAGCTTTCTTT
CATQGWGYTEAFF
>TRBJ2-2|TRBV6-6|few|TRBD2
TGTGCCATTCCTGATGGGCGGGGGGCTGACGGGGAGCTGTTTTTT
CAIPDGRGADGELFF
>TRBJ1-2|TRBV10-3|few|NA
TGTGCCATCAGTGCTGGGTTTATCGGGTTGGAAAACTATGGCTACACCTTC
CAISAGFIGLENYGYTF
>TRBJ2-2|TRBV27|NA|NA
TGTGCCAGCAGTTTTTACCCTCTGGGGGGCACCGGGGAGCTGTTTTTT
CASSFYPLGGTGELFF
>TRBJ1-1|TRBV27|few|TRBD1
TGTGCCAGCAGTCCCACTTACAGGGGGCGGATGAACACTGAAGCTTTCTTT
CASSPTYRGRMNTEAFF
>TRBJ1-2|TRBV28|NA|TRBD1
TGTGCCAGCAGTTTCGGACAGGGCTATGGCTACACCTTC
CASSFGQGYGYTF
>TRBJ1-4|TRBV3-1/TRBV3-2|NA|TRBD1
TGTGCCAGCAGCCCAGCGGACAGGGGATCGGGTGAAAAACTGTTTTTT
CASSPADRGSGEKLFF
>TRBJ2-2|TRBV19|NA|TRBD2
TGTGCCAGTAGTTCGGGACTAGCGGCCGGGGAGCTGTTTTTT
CASSSGLAAGELFF
>TRBJ2-4|TRBV6-6|few|NA
TGTGCCAGCAGTTACGGGCAGGGCGGAAACATTCAGTACTTC
CASSYGQGGNIQYF
>TRBJ1-2|TRBV19|few|NA
TGTGCCAGCAGGGACAAAAACTATGGCTACACCTTC
CASRDKNYGYTF
>TRBJ2-7|TRBV19|many|TRBD1
TGTGCCAGTAGTATACAGGGGGCGTATTACGAGCAGTACTTC
CASSIQGAYYEQYF
>TRBJ1-1|TRBV5-6|NA|NA
TGTGCCAGCAGCTTCGGGGTTTCGGGCACTGAAGCTTTCTTT
CASSFGVSGTEAFF
>TRBJ1-1|TRBV5-1|NA|NA
TGCGCCAGCAGCCCACATGCGGGGACGGACACTGAAGCTTTCTTT
CASSPHAGTDTEAFF
>TRBJ1-2|TRBV30|NA|TRBD1
TGTGCCTGGGATCGGACAGGAGATGGCTACACCTTC
CAWDRTGDGYTF
>TRBJ1-4|TRBV12-5|NA|TRBD1
TGTGCTAGTGGTCCCGGACAGGGTCAAGGTGAAAAACTGTTTTTT
CASGPGQGQGEKLFF
>TRBJ2-1|TRBV5-1|once|NA
TGCGCCACCGCCTCGGGGGTACCTAATGAGCAGTTCTTC
CATASGVPNEQFF
>TRBJ1-3|TRBV5-8|NA|TRBD1
TGTGCCAGCAGACGGACAGGGCCCCGGAGAAACACCATATATTTT
CASRRTGPRRNTIYF
>TRBJ1-2|TRBV15|NA|NA
TGTGCCACCAGCAGAGATAACCGGGTAAACTATGGCTACACCTTC
CATSRDNRVNYGYTF
>TRBJ2-1|TRBV6-4|few|NA
TGTGCCAGCAGTGACTCGGCTGGCTCCTACAATGAGCAGTTCTTC
CASSDSAGSYNEQFF
>TRBJ2-2|TRBV7-7|NA|TRBD2
TGTGCCAGCAGCTTGGGACTAGCGTCCGCCGGGGAGCTGTTTTTT
CASSLGLASAGELFF
>TRBJ1-2|TRBV6-4|once|NA
TGTGCCAGCAGTGACTCGAATAGCCGGGGTATCCCGGATGGCTACACCTTC
CASSDSNSRGIPDGYTF
>TRBJ2-7|TRBV28|NA|TRBD1
TGTGCCAGCAGCCCCCGACAGGGGGCCACCTACGAGCAGTACTTC
CASSPRQGATYEQYF
>TRBJ2-3|TRBV4-3|NA|NA
TGCGCCAGCAGCCAAGGACTTTTCACAGATACGCAGTATTTT
CASSQGLFTDTQYF
>TRBJ2-2|TRBV19|many|TRBD1
TGTGCCAGTAGTAACGGACAGGGGGCCGGCACCGGGGAGCTGTTTTTT
CASSNGQGAGTGELFF
>TRBJ1-1|TRBV11-3|few|NA
TGTGCCAGCAGCGTCTCTCCGGGAGCTGAAGCTTTCTTT
CASSVSPGAEAFF
>TRBJ2-2|TRBV11-3|few|TRBD1
TGTGCCAGCAGCTTAGGACAGGGCAGCGGGGAGCTGTTTTTT
CASSLGQGSGELFF
>TRBJ2-5|TRBV3-1/TRBV3-2|NA|TRBD2
TGTGCCAGCAGCCAAGTCCCCCGGCGGGGGGGCCCCAAAGAGACCCAGTACTTC
CASSQVPRRGGPKETQYF
>TRBJ2-1|TRBV11-2|NA|NA
TGTGCCAGCAGCTTAGGGCAGGAGGGGAGAGAGGTCTTC
CASSLGQEGREVF
>TRBJ2-1|TRBV5-8|NA|NA
TGTGCCAGCAGCCAAGCTAGAGGCTCCTACAATGAGCAGTTCTTC
CASSQARGSYNEQFF
>TRBJ2-7|TRBV7-3|NA|TRBD2
TGTGCCAGCAGCCAATCTAGCGGGGGAAACTACGAGCAGTACTTC
CASSQSSGGNYEQYF
>TRBJ1-1|TRBV7-2|NA|NA
TGTGCCAGCAGCTTAGTCGCCAGTATGAACACTGAAGCTTTCTTT
CASSLVASMNTEAFF
>TRBJ2-1|TRBV2|NA|TRBD2
TGTGCCGGGGGTATCGGGGGGAATAGCTACAATGAGCAGTTCTTC
CAGGIGGNSYNEQFF
>TRBJ2-3|TRBV11-2|NA|NA
TGTGCCAGCAGCTTAGACCCGGTTGCGACAGATACGCAGTATTTT
CASSLDPVATDTQYF
>TRBJ1-2|TRBV13|NA|NA
TGTGCCAGCACCTCTCAGGGAAATAACTATGGCTACACCTTC
CASTSQGNNYGYTF
>TRBJ1-3|TRBV6-5|NA|NA
TGTGCCAGCAGAAGGACAGTATCCTCTGGAAACACCATATATTTT
CASRRTVSSGNTIYF
>TRBJ2-2|TRBV5-1|NA|NA
TGCGCCAGCACCAAACAGTCTAACACCGGGGAGCTGTTTTTT
CASTKQSNTGELFF
>TRBJ2-3|TRBV7-3|NA|TRBD2
TGTGCCAGCAGCCCCATGGCGGGGGAGTCCACAGATACGCAGTATTTT
CASSPMAGESTDTQYF
>TRBJ1-3|TRBV3-1/TRBV3-2|NA|NA
TGTGCCAGCAGCCAAGGGAGTCGCTCTGGAAACACCATATATTTT
CASSQGSRSGNTIYF
>TRBJ2-5|TRBV9|NA|TRBD2
TGTGCCAGCAGCGTAGGTGGCGGGGGGGACGTAGAGACCCAGTACTTC
CASSVGGGGDVETQYF
>TRBJ1-1|TRBV27|NA|TRBD1
TGTGCCAGCAGGACTTGGACAGGGGGGAACACTGAAGCTTTCTTT
CASRTWTGGNTEAFF
>TRBJ1-3|TRBV5-4|once|NA
TGTGCCAGCAGCTTGGCCGGCAGGGGAGAAAACACCATATATTTT
CASSLAGRGENTIYF
>TRBJ2-2|TRBV18|NA|NA
TGTGCCAGCTCACCACCCGGGACTAACACCGGGGAGCTGTTTTTT
CASSPPGTNTGELFF
>TRBJ1-6|TRBV7-8|NA|NA
TGTGCCAGCAGCTTAGTGGGGCTTGGATCACCCCTCCACTTT
CASSLVGLGSPLHF
>TRBJ2-3|TRBV11-3|NA|TRBD2
TGTGCCAGCAGCTTAGACGGGACTACCACAGATACGCAGTATTTT
CASSLDGTTTDTQYF
>TRBJ2-1|TRBV7-8|NA|TRBD2
TGTGCCAGCAGCCTAGCGGGGGGTTATGAGCAGTTCTTC
CASSLAGGYEQFF
>TRBJ2-1|TRBV7-2|NA|TRBD2
TGTGCCAGCAGACCCTCCGCGGGGGGGCGGAATGAGCAGTTCTTC
CASRPSAGGRNEQFF
>TRBJ2-5|TRBV7-9|NA|NA
TGTGCCAGCAGCCTAATTAGTATCCAGTACTTC
CASSLISIQYF
>TRBJ2-3|TRBV5-5|NA|NA
TGTGCCAGCAGCTTCCCAGGGGCCACAGATACGCAGTATTTT
CASSFPGATDTQYF
>TRBJ1-2|TRBV5-1|NA|NA
TGCGCCAGCAGCTTGGGACAGAACTATGGCTACACCTTC
CASSLGQNYGYTF
>TRBJ1-2|TRBV20-1|once|NA
TGCAGTCGAGGAGAGGAGAGAGGCTACACCTTC
CSRGEERGYTF
>TRBJ1-2|TRBV15|NA|NA
TGTGCCCCGGGGTCGGGCCAACGCTACACCTTC
CAPGSGQRYTF
>TRBJ2-7|TRBV3-1/TRBV3-2|NA|TRBD1
TGTGCCAGCAGCCTGCAGGGGGTGAGCTCCTACGAGCAGTACTTC
CASSLQGVSSYEQYF
>TRBJ2-3|TRBV5-1|few|NA
TGCGCCAGCAGCTTGGACGGCAGGGGTGGGACAAATACGCAGTATTTT
CASSLDGRGGTNTQYF
>TRBJ1-2|TRBV4-2|few|NA
TGTGCCAGCAGCCAAGACAGCTATGGCTACACCTTC
CASSQDSYGYTF